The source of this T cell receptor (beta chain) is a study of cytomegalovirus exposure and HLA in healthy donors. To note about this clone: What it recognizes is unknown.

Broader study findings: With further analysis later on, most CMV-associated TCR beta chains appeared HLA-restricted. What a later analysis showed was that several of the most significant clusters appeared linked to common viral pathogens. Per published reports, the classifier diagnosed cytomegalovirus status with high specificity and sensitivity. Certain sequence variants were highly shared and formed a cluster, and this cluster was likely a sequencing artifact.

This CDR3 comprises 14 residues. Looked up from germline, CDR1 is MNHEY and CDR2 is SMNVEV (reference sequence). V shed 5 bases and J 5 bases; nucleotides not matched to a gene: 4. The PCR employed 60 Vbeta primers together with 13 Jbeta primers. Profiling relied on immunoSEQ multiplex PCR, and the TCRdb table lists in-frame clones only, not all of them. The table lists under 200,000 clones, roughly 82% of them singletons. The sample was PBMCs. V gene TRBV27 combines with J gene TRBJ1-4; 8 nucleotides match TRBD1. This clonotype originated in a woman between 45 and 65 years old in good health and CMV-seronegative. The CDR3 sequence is CASSPGQGNEKLFF. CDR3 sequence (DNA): TGTGCCAGCAGTCCAGGACAGGGCAATGAAAAACTGTTTTTT. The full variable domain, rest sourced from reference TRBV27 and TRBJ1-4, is EAQVTQNPRYLITVTGKKLTVTCSQNMNHEYMSWYRQDPGLGLRQIYYSMNVEVTDKGDVPEGYKVSRKEKRNFPLILESPSPNQTSLYFCASSPGQGNEKLFFGSGTQLSVL.